Each of the 30 T cell receptor beta chains below was sequenced from the same sample in a study of blood T cell repertoires in COVID-19. The table came from immunoSEQ multiplex PCR; TCRdb's copy has only in-frame clones and leaves some out. The sample includes a few hundred thousand clones, approximately 80% seen only once; the top ten take about 13%. The sequenced material came from peripheral blood. These TCRs come from a human donor in a cohort sampled during active COVID-19.

The rearrangement uses TRBV30 and TRBJ1-3; D ambiguous. Trimming removed 2 bases at V and 8 bases at J, with 7 bases between. Germline lookup yields CDR1 GTSNPN and CDR2 SVGIG (reference sequence). The CDR3 sequence is 11 residues long. This chain's CDR3 is CAWSLSHTIYF. The CDR3, as DNA: TGTGCCTGGAGTCTTAGTCACACCATATATTTT.

J is TRBJ2-1 and V is TRBV19, with 14 bases matching TRBD2. V shed 5 bases, J shed 9 bases, and the junction held 6 bases outside the gene matches. Germline lookup yields CDR1 LNHDA and CDR2 SQIVND (reference sequence). The CDR3 length is 15 residues. CDR3 nucleotide sequence: TGTGCCAGTAGTCAGGGACTAGCGGGAGTGACTGAGCAGTTCTTC. Encoded protein: CASSQGLAGVTEQFF.

The gene calls are TRBV3-1 (or the pseudogene TRBV3-2) and TRBJ1-5; perhaps TRBD1 as D (5 bases). The germline V gene has CDR1 LGHDT and CDR2 YNNKEL (reference sequence). This CDR3 region has 15 residues. V lost 1 base, J lost 3 bases, and 10 bases lay in between. DNA of the CDR3: TGTGCCAGCAGCCAAGTAGCAGGGTTCAATCAGCCCCAGCATTTT. Encoded protein: CASSQVAGFNQPQHF.

This sequence joins TRBV3-1 (or the pseudogene TRBV3-2) and TRBJ1-1; weak D call: TRBD1 (5 bases). The CDR3 contains 14 residues. CDR1 and CDR2 (germline): LGHDT, YNNKEL (reference sequence). V was pared by 4 bases and J by 4 bases, with 13 bases between. The CDR3 loop reads CASSLAGPGTEAFF. The CDR3 DNA reads TGTGCCAGCAGCCTAGCAGGGCCGGGCACTGAAGCTTTCTTT.

The genes are TRBV18 and TRBJ2-5; D perhaps matches TRBD1 (6 bases). This CDR3 is built from 17 residues. V was shortened by 3 bases and J by 0 bases, with 17 bases between the two germline ends. The germline CDR1 and CDR2 sequences are KGHSH and LQKENI. CDR3 sequence: CASSPPRGSANQETQYF. CDR3 coding DNA: TGTGCCAGCTCACCCCCCAGGGGATCCGCTAACCAAGAGACCCAGTACTTC.

The J gene is TRBJ2-5, the V gene TRBV5-1; 7 positions agree with TRBD2. Looked up from germline, CDR1 is SGHRS and CDR2 is YFSETQ. After removal of 5 bases from V and 5 bases from J, the junction contained 12 bases not matched to a gene. The CDR3 loop spans 15 amino acids. The CDR3 DNA reads TGCGCCAGCAGGGGGGGGGTTCTAAGTTTTGAGACCCAGTACTTC. It translates to CASRGGVLSFETQYF.

This clone has a handful of counts. J is TRBJ2-7 and V is TRBV4-1; 7 bases match TRBD1. The V gene end was trimmed by 2 bases and the J gene end by 3 bases; junction bases not matched to a gene: 7. The CDR3 sequence is 15 residues long. Germline V lookup: CDR1 MGHRA, CDR2 YSYEKL. DNA of the CDR3: TGCGCCAGCAGCCAACCCACGACAGGGAACTACGAGCAGTACTTC. It translates to CASSQPTTGNYEQYF.

The rearrangement links TRBV18 to TRBJ1-1, with 7 bases aligning to TRBD1. The CDR3 runs 13 residues. Germline-derived CDR1 and CDR2 are KGHSH and LQKENI. The V and J ends lost 4 bases and 6 bases, in that order; junction bases with no gene match: 5. The CDR3 sequence: CASSRDRDAEAFF. CDR3 sequence (DNA): TGTGCCAGCTCACGAGACAGGGACGCTGAAGCTTTCTTT.

The V and J genes are TRBV6-6 and TRBJ2-1; D perhaps matches TRBD1 (5 bases). The CDR3 has 15 residues. The germline gives CDR1 MNHNY, CDR2 SVGAGI (reference sequence). The V end lost 8 bases, the J end lost 0 bases, and 14 bases lay between the germline ends. CDR3 sequence (DNA): TGTGCCAGCTCGGATACAGGAAACTCCTACAATGAGCAGTTCTTC. Its translation is CASSDTGNSYNEQFF.

The rearrangement uses TRBV27 and TRBJ2-1, with TRBD1 as a possible D gene (6 bases). The germline V gene encodes CDR1 MNHEY and CDR2 SMNVEV (reference sequence). V lost 4 bases and J lost 6, with 13 bases in between. The CDR3 has 14 amino acids. CDR3 in amino acids: CASSYTGSSNEQFF. CDR3 nucleotide sequence: TGTGCCAGCAGTTACACAGGGTCGAGCAATGAGCAGTTCTTC.

V is TRBV20-1 and J is TRBJ2-3; the D is unclear. The CDR3 is made up of 10 amino acids. In germline, CDR1 is DFQATT, CDR2 SNEGSKA (reference sequence). Trimming pared 6 bases from V and 7 bases from J, leaving 8 bases between. This CDR3 reads CSAPVYTQYF. In nucleotides, the CDR3 is TGCAGTGCCCCCGTGTATACGCAGTATTTT.

The chain combines TRBV10-3 with TRBJ1-1; weak D call: TRBD1 (5 bases). This CDR3 is built from 13 residues. CDR1 and CDR2 from the germline V gene are ENHRY and SYGVKD. V was cut by 2 bases and J by 4 bases, with 8 bases left in between. The CDR3 reads CAISERGTTEAFF. The CDR3 DNA sequence: TGTGCCATCAGTGAGCGGGGGACCACTGAAGCTTTCTTT.

This clone was observed a handful of times. The chain combines TRBV13 with TRBJ1-6, with D uncertain. Trimming removed 5 bases at V and 10 bases at J, with 15 bases between. This CDR3 contains 14 residues. Germline V lookup: CDR1 PRHDT, CDR2 FYEKMQ (reference sequence). In nucleotides, the CDR3 is TGTGCCAGCAGCCAAACCGCGGGTTTCTCACCCCTCCACTTT. It specifies CASSQTAGFSPLHF.

This clone was observed a single time. This chain uses TRBV24-1 with TRBJ2-1, with 9 bases aligning to TRBD1. This CDR3 is 14 amino acids long. Germline V gives CDR1 KGHDR, CDR2 SFDVKD. Trimming took 7 bases from V and 4 from J; bases not matched to a gene: 4. CDR3 sequence: CATSRDREYNEQFF. CDR3 in DNA: TGTGCCACCAGCCGGGACAGGGAATACAATGAGCAGTTCTTC.

V and J are TRBV10-3 and TRBJ2-5, with TRBD1 identical over 9 bases. CDR3 length equals 16 residues. The V gene end was trimmed by 2 bases and the J gene end by 2 bases; junction bases not matched to a gene: 6. CDR1 ENHRY and CDR2 SYGVKD come from the germline V gene. In DNA form, the CDR3 reads TGTGCCATCAGTGAGGGGGGACAGGGAGGACAAGAGACCCAGTACTTC. Translated, it gives CAISEGGQGGQETQYF.

The chain joins TRBV21-1 to TRBJ1-6; the D segment call TRBD1 is taken from the table without a DNA check. TRBV21-1 is a listed pseudogene. The CDR3 is 13 amino acids. Written as DNA, the CDR3 is TGTGCCTGCTTCAGGAAGTATAATTCACCCCTCCACTTT. Protein sequence: CACFRKYNSPLHF.

V usage is TRBV29-1 and J usage is TRBJ2-4; D ambiguous. The CDR3 is made up of 14 amino acids. The V end lost 7 bases, the J end lost 0 bases, and 13 bases lay between the germline ends. Germline V gene lookup returns CDR1 SQVTM and CDR2 ANQGSEA. The CDR3 coding sequence is TGCAGCGCTCGGCCAGGCCTAGCCAAAAACATTCAGTACTTC. Its protein product is CSARPGLAKNIQYF.

V usage is TRBV30 and J usage is TRBJ2-7; D remains unclear. Trimming shortened V by 2 bases and J by 10 bases, and 12 bases separated the two germline ends. Germline assignment: CDR1 GTSNPN and CDR2 SVGIG (reference sequence). The CDR3 has 11 amino acids. The CDR3 nucleotides read TGTGCCTGGAGTTGTGGGCCTGGTCAGTACTTC. This codes for CAWSCGPGQYF.

This clone was counted between two and nine times. This chain connects TRBV2 to TRBJ2-3; TRBD2 matches at 8 bases. CDR3 size: 14 residues. Germline assignment: CDR1 SNHLY and CDR2 FYNNEI. Trimming took 7 bases from V and 1 from J; bases not matched to a gene: 4. The CDR3 DNA follows: TGTGCCAGCAAACTAGCGGCAGGCACAGATACGCAGTATTTT. This codes for CASKLAAGTDTQYF.

The J gene is TRBJ2-1, the V gene TRBV5-1; 8 positions match TRBD1. The CDR3 extends over 17 amino acids. The germline CDR1 and CDR2 sequences are SGHRS and YFSETQ. V shed 0 bases and J 8 bases; nucleotides not matched to a gene: 13. CDR3 protein: CASSLVVLAGGVHEQFF. The CDR3 coding sequence is TGCGCCAGCAGCTTGGTTGTATTGGCAGGGGGCGTACATGAGCAGTTCTTC.

The chain uses TRBV2 and TRBJ1-4; D is undetermined. Germline CDR1 SNHLY, CDR2 FYNNEI. This CDR3 region has 14 residues. Trimming removed 2 bases at V and 0 bases at J, with 4 bases between. The CDR3 DNA reads TGTGCCAGCAGTGAACTAGCAACTAATGAAAAACTGTTTTTT. Translating gives CASSELATNEKLFF.

The chain combines TRBV2 with TRBJ1-4; D gene uncertain. Trimming removed 6 bases at V and 3 bases at J, with 14 bases between. Germline-derived CDR1 and CDR2 are SNHLY and FYNNEI. This CDR3 spans 15 amino acids. The CDR3 reads CASRNTGSPNEKLFF. The DNA for the CDR3 is TGTGCCAGCAGGAACACCGGGAGTCCTAATGAAAAACTGTTTTTT. Based on the CDR3 plus reference TRBV2 and TRBJ1-4, the full variable domain is EPEVTQTPSHQVTQMGQEVILRCVPISNHLYFYWYRQILGQKVEFLVSFYNNEISEKSEIFDDQFSVERPDGSNFTLKIRSTKLEDSAMYFCASRNTGSPNEKLFFGSGTQLSVL.

The chain combines TRBV29-1 with TRBJ1-1; D is unclear. The V end lost 2 bases, the J end lost 1 base, and 11 bases lay between the germline ends. CDR1 and CDR2 from the germline V gene are SQVTM and ANQGSEA. The CDR3 runs to 14 residues. In DNA, the CDR3 is TGCAGCGTTGAAAGGCCACGAGGGAACACTGAAGCTTTCTTT. It translates to CSVERPRGNTEAFF. Complete variable domain (other parts from reference TRBV29-1 and TRBJ1-1): SAVISQKPSRDICQRGTSLTIQCQVDSQVTMMFWYRQQPGQSLTLIATANQGSEATYESGFVIDKFPISRPNLTFSTLTVSNMSPEDSSIYLCSVERPRGNTEAFFGQGTRLTVV.

This clone was seen a few times. This chain links TRBV13 with TRBJ2-7; TRBD2 might be the D (5 bases). Germline-derived CDR1 and CDR2 are PRHDT and FYEKMQ (reference sequence). The V end lost 4 bases, the J end lost 3 bases, and 10 bases lay between the germline ends. The CDR3 consists of 13 residues. The CDR3, as DNA: TGTGCCAGCAGCTCCAACGGGATCTACGAGCAGTACTTC. This sequence encodes CASSSNGIYEQYF.

Only a few counts were recorded for this clone. The chain combines TRBV4-1 with TRBJ2-7, with 12 bases identical to TRBD2. Germline lookup yields CDR1 MGHRA and CDR2 YSYEKL. Trimming cost V 6 bases and J 2 bases; bases outside gene matches: 5. This CDR3 has 15 residues. The CDR3 spells CASSQTSGSAYEQYF. In DNA, the CDR3 is TGCGCCAGCAGTCAGACTAGCGGGAGTGCCTACGAGCAGTACTTC.

CDR3 coding DNA: TGTGCCAGTAGATGGGCAGGGAACACCGGGGAGCTGTTTTTT. It specifies CASRWAGNTGELFF. This sequence joins TRBV19 and TRBJ2-2; D call uncertain. V lost 6 bases, J lost 1 base, and 9 bases lay in between. Germline assignment: CDR1 LNHDA and CDR2 SQIVND (reference sequence). The CDR3 spans 14 residues.

The chain combines TRBV4-1 with TRBJ2-2, with 10 bases fitting TRBD2. The CDR3 extends over 16 amino acids. The ends lost 1 base at V and 5 bases at J; junction bases unmatched: 4. CDR1 and CDR2 (germline): MGHRA, YSYEKL. CDR3 protein: CASSQGLAGVTGELFF. The CDR3 nucleotides are TGCGCCAGCAGCCAAGGGCTAGCGGGAGTTACCGGGGAGCTGTTTTTT.

The chain carries TRBV27 and TRBJ2-2; D is possibly TRBD2 (7 bases). The germline V gene has CDR1 MNHEY and CDR2 SMNVEV (reference sequence). The CDR3 has 17 residues. Trimming took off 11 bases at V and 1 base at J, with 23 bases between the two ends. The CDR3 nucleotides read TGTGCCGGGGGGGGCGGAACCGACCCAAAGAACACCGGGGAGCTGTTTTTT. It specifies CAGGGGTDPKNTGELFF.

The chain links TRBV23-1 to TRBJ1-1, with D possibly being TRBD1 (6 bases). TRBV23-1 is designated an ORF whose function remains uncertain. Deletions cut 5 bases from V and 3 bases from J, with 19 bases between. This CDR3 is 16 amino acids long. The CDR3 reads CASSWGQGRDDTEAFF. The CDR3 nucleotides are TGCGCCAGCAGTTGGGGGCAGGGGAGGGATGACACTGAAGCTTTCTTT.

This CDR3 is CASSRGQGPSGNTIYF. The DNA of the CDR3 is TGTGCCAGCTCAAGGGGGCAGGGGCCCTCTGGAAACACCATATATTTT. V gene TRBV18 combines with J gene TRBJ1-3; 7 nucleotides align to TRBD1. This CDR3 has 16 amino acids. Per the germline V gene, CDR1 is KGHSH and CDR2 is LQKENI. V lost 5 bases, J lost 0 bases, and 7 bases stayed unmatched.